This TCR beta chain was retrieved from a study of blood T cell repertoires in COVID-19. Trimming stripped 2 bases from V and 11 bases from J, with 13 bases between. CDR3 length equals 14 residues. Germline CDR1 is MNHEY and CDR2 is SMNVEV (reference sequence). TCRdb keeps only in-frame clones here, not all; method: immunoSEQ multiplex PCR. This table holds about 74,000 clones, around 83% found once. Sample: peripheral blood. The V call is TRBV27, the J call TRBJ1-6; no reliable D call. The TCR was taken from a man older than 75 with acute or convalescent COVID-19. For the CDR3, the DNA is TGTGCCAGCAGTTTAGGAGGACCGTCAGCACCCCTCCACTTT. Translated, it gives CASSLGGPSAPLHF.